The 21 T cell receptor beta chains below were found in one sample sequenced in a study of OX40 agonist ivuxolimab in advanced cancers. Method: immunoSEQ multiplex PCR; TCRdb's copy keeps in-frame clones and lacks some. In the table there are under 50,000 clones, approximately 90% of which are singletons. The sample consisted of CD4+ or CD8+ T cells sorted from blood, taken in a trial of the OX40 agonist ivuxolimab. The origin of the receptors is an adult with an advanced solid tumor such as melanoma, head and neck, liver or kidney cancer.

In this sample, this clone turned up once. This sequence joins TRBV10-2 and TRBJ2-3; 11 positions agree with TRBD2. The J segment lost 1 base and the V segment lost 4 bases, leaving 4 bases of the junction unmatched. Germline V gives CDR1 WSHSY, CDR2 SAAADI. The CDR3 is made up of 16 amino acids. For the CDR3, the DNA is TGCGCCAGCAGTGCTAGACTAGCGGGACGCACAGATACGCAGTATTTT. This translates into CASSARLAGRTDTQYF.

The rearrangement uses TRBV11-2 and TRBJ2-1; the match to TRBD2 covers 10 bases. This CDR3 spans 17 amino acids. With V trimmed by 5 bases and J by 5 bases, 12 bases remained unmatched. Germline values: CDR1 SGHAT, CDR2 FQNNGV. This CDR3 reads CASSPSPGTSANNEQFF. CDR3 in DNA: TGTGCCAGCAGCCCCTCCCCCGGGACTAGCGCTAACAATGAGCAGTTCTTC.

CDR3 DNA: TGTGCCATCACAGCAGTCCATACAGGGAGGAGTGGCTACACCTTC. It translates to CAITAVHTGRSGYTF. The chain carries TRBV28 and TRBJ1-2, with D possibly being TRBD1 (6 bases). The CDR3 sequence is 15 residues long. Germline V CDR1 and CDR2: MDHEN, SYDVKM. Deletions cut 10 bases from V and 7 bases from J, with 25 bases between.

This clone has only one observation. J is TRBJ2-2 and V is TRBV11-2; 9 bases match TRBD2. CDR3 length: 16 residues. V shed 2 bases and J 5 bases; nucleotides not matched to a gene: 6. CDR1 SGHAT and CDR2 FQNNGV come from the germline V gene. The CDR3 here is CASSLTLAGNTGELFF. The CDR3 DNA sequence: TGTGCCAGCAGCTTAACCCTAGCGGGGAATACCGGGGAGCTGTTTTTT. Full variable domain (remainder filled in from reference TRBV11-2 and TRBJ2-2): EAGVAQSPRYKIIEKRQSVAFWCNPISGHATLYWYQQILGQGPKLLIQFQNNGVVDDSQLPKDRFSAERLKGVDSTLKIQPAKLEDSAVYLCASSLTLAGNTGELFFGEGSRLTVL.

The chain combines TRBV7-9 with TRBJ2-2; D gene ambiguous. The CDR3 extends over 14 amino acids. V shed 7 bases and J shed 6 bases, with 15 bases lying between them. CDR1 and CDR2 from the germline V gene are SEHNR and FQNEAQ (reference sequence). The CDR3 spells CASINPLSAGELFF. CDR3 in DNA: TGTGCCAGCATAAACCCACTTTCCGCCGGGGAGCTGTTTTTT.

The rearrangement links TRBV28 to TRBJ1-1; D is undetermined. V was shortened by 6 bases and J by 3 bases, with 23 bases between the two germline ends. The CDR3 runs 17 residues. Germline lookup yields CDR1 MDHEN and CDR2 SYDVKM. This CDR3 is CASRPAKRWSSYTEAFF. The CDR3 DNA follows: TGTGCCAGCAGACCTGCTAAACGGTGGTCAAGTTACACTGAAGCTTTCTTT.

The chain is built from TRBV10-1 and TRBJ2-2; TRBD1 might be the D (6 bases). The CDR3 is 13 amino acids. In germline, CDR1 is WNHNN, CDR2 SYGVQD (reference sequence). The V end lost 4 bases, the J end lost 3 bases, and 6 bases lay between the germline ends. CDR3 nucleotide sequence: TGCGCCAGCAGTGGACAGGACACCGGGGAGCTGTTTTTT. As protein: CASSGQDTGELFF.

This chain links TRBV11-1 with TRBJ2-1; 8 bases fit TRBD2. Germline CDR1 is SGHAT and CDR2 is FQDESV (reference sequence). Losses at the gene ends were 2 bases for V and 6 bases for J; bases not matched to a gene: 6. The CDR3 runs to 15 residues. The CDR3 sequence is CASSLQEGTSNEQFF. In DNA form, the CDR3 reads TGTGCCAGCAGCTTACAGGAGGGGACTAGCAATGAGCAGTTCTTC.

This rearrangement joins TRBV29-1 to TRBJ1-1; possible D gene TRBD1, 5 bases. CDR3 length equals 12 residues. The germline gives CDR1 SQVTM, CDR2 ANQGSEA. The V end lost 7 bases, the J end lost 1 base, and 10 bases lay between the germline ends. The DNA for the CDR3 is TGCAGCGGAGACAGCCAGAACACTGAAGCTTTCTTT. It encodes CSGDSQNTEAFF.

The sample holds a few counts of this clone. The rearrangement joins TRBV25-1 to TRBJ2-7, with 9 bases identical to TRBD1. V lost 4 bases, J lost 7 bases, and 5 bases stayed unmatched. There are 13 residues in the CDR3. Germline CDR1 MGHDK, CDR2 SYGVNS. CDR3 amino acids: CASSGTGAGEQYF. For the CDR3, the DNA is TGTGCCAGCAGTGGGACAGGGGCCGGGGAGCAGTACTTC.

This chain links TRBV20-1 with TRBJ2-1; 8 bases are a match to TRBD1. Trimming took 6 bases from V and 12 from J; bases not matched to a gene: 4. CDR1 and CDR2 from the germline V gene are DFQATT and SNEGSKA (reference sequence). The CDR3 extends over 10 amino acids. The CDR3 loop is CSADRGGQFF. In DNA form, the CDR3 reads TGCAGTGCCGACAGGGGTGGGCAGTTCTTC.

The chain has TRBV21-1 and TRBJ2-1; the DNA was not used to check the table's D call, TRBD2. TRBV21-1 is a pseudogene locus. This CDR3 is 15 amino acids long. The CDR3 DNA is TGTGCCAGCAGCAAATGGACGGGGGGGCCAGGTGAGCAGTTCTTC. It encodes CASSKWTGGPGEQFF.

The chain is built from TRBV7-2 and TRBJ2-4; the D gene is possibly TRBD1 (6 bases). Germline assignment: CDR1 SGHTA and CDR2 FQGNSA. The CDR3 loop spans 14 amino acids. V lost 4 bases, J lost 6 bases, and 13 bases lay in between. The CDR3 region is CASSSQGLGNIQYF. CDR3 nucleotides: TGTGCCAGCAGCTCCCAGGGGTTGGGAAACATTCAGTACTTC.

The CDR3 DNA follows: TGTGCCAGCAGCTTAGACGCGGGAGGGTCATCAGATACGCAGTATTTT. As protein: CASSLDAGGSSDTQYF. V and J are TRBV7-8 and TRBJ2-3, with 9 bases identical to TRBD2. V shed 1 base, J shed 4 bases, and the junction held 6 bases outside the gene matches. CDR1 is SGHVS and CDR2 is FQNEAQ in the germline V gene. CDR3 length: 16 amino acids.

The chain joins TRBV5-6 to TRBJ2-7, with D hard to call. Trimming left V 4 bases short and J 0 bases short, with 5 bases between. The CDR3 spans 12 residues. The germline gives CDR1 SGHDT, CDR2 YYEEEE. CDR3 coding DNA: TGTGCCAGCAGCCTCAGCTCCTACGAGCAGTACTTC. This encodes CASSLSSYEQYF.

In DNA form, the CDR3 reads TGTGCCATCAGTGAGGGCTGGTCCTACGAGCAGTACTTC. Translated: CAISEGWSYEQYF. The chain carries TRBV10-3 and TRBJ2-7; D remains unclear. Germline lookup yields CDR1 ENHRY and CDR2 SYGVKD. Between the trimmed V and J ends, which lost 2 bases and 1 base, there was a span of 6 bases. The CDR3 is 13 amino acids.

V is TRBV9 and J is TRBJ2-1; D is uncertain. Per germline, CDR1 SGDLS and CDR2 YYNGEE. There are 14 residues in the CDR3. Between the trimmed V and J ends, which lost 3 bases and 5 bases, there was a span of 12 bases. CDR3 in DNA: TGTGCCAGCAGCGGGGCCCTACAGCACAATGAGCAGTTCTTC. It codes for CASSGALQHNEQFF.

The table lists this clone with a count of one. V is TRBV5-1 and J is TRBJ1-4; the D gene is possibly TRBD1 (5 bases). The germline V gene has CDR1 SGHRS and CDR2 YFSETQ. Trimming left V 5 bases short and J 5 bases short, with 13 bases between. The CDR3 consists of 14 residues. In DNA, the CDR3 is TGCGCCAGCAGGCCGGGAGAGGGGAATGAAAAACTGTTTTTT. It translates to CASRPGEGNEKLFF.

This chain links TRBV27 with TRBJ1-5, with unresolved D. Germline CDR1 and CDR2: MNHEY and SMNVEV (reference sequence). The CDR3 length is 13 residues. Trimming pared 4 bases from V and 3 bases from J, leaving 7 bases between. CDR3 protein: CASSSFYNQPQHF. CDR3 DNA sequence: TGTGCCAGCAGTTCTTTCTACAATCAGCCCCAGCATTTT.

The CDR3 protein is CASSPLAGATDTQYF. CDR3 nucleotides: TGTGCCAGTAGTCCACTAGCGGGGGCCACAGATACGCAGTATTTT. V and J are TRBV19 and TRBJ2-3; TRBD2 matches at 11 bases. The CDR3 has 15 residues. The junction had 3 bases not matched to a gene; V was cut back by 5 bases and J by 2 bases. Germline V gene lookup returns CDR1 LNHDA and CDR2 SQIVND (reference sequence).

The rearrangement joins TRBV19 to TRBJ2-7; D is possibly TRBD1 or TRBD2 (6 bases each). CDR1 is LNHDA and CDR2 is SQIVND in the germline V gene (reference sequence). This CDR3 region has 14 residues. V lost 9 bases, J lost 6 bases, and 21 bases lay in between. The CDR3 DNA is TGTGCCAGCCGAGCCGGGGGCTCCGGCTCCGAGCAGTACTTC. Its protein is CASRAGGSGSEQYF.